Below are 26 T cell receptor beta chains sequenced from a single sample in a study of regulatory T cells in long-lasting Graves disease. The time point: newly diagnosed GD, antithyroid drugs for less than 3 months. Extracted RNA from PBMCs served as the source of the TCR library. Relying on iRepertoire HTBI primers and Arm-PCR of CDR3 regions, the team built TCR beta libraries. TCRdb passed the multiplex PCR reads through MiXCR, listing each CDR3 protein once. The sample consists of over 500,000 distinct CDR3 sequences, approximately 15% of them appearing once. The sample was also reused in another study, on T cells in Graves' hyperthyroidism and ophthalmopathy.

This sample comprised peripheral blood mononuclear cells (PBMCs), obtained at new diagnosis, from a patient treated with antithyroid drugs. The receptors stem from a woman aged 25-40 years with Graves disease.

V is TRBV29-1 and J is TRBJ2-3, with D perhaps TRBD1 or TRBD2 (6 bases each). Germline V CDR1 and CDR2: SQVTM, ANQGSEA. Trimming took off 5 bases at V and 6 bases at J, with 15 bases between the two ends. This CDR3 is built from 13 residues. The CDR3 sequence is CSVWIGGGDTQYF. DNA of the CDR3: TGCAGCGTTTGGATTGGAGGGGGGGATACGCAGTATTTT.

This clonotype was recorded at least ten times. This rearrangement joins TRBV28 to TRBJ2-7, with TRBD2 identical over 9 bases. The CDR3 length is 19 residues. Germline V gene data show CDR1 as MDHEN and CDR2 as SYDVKM. V was clipped by 7 bases and J by 3 bases; unmatched bases: 22. Here the CDR3 reads CASIGTAGTSRRPLYEQYF. CDR3 nucleotides: TGTGCCAGCATTGGGACTGCCGGGACTAGCAGGCGCCCTCTCTACGAGCAGTACTTC. The full variable domain, with the rest looked up from reference TRBV28 and TRBJ2-7, is DVKVTQSSRYLVKRTGEKVFLECVQDMDHENMFWYRQDPGLGLRLIYFSYDVKMKEKGDIPEGYSVSREKKERFSLILESASTNQTSMYLCASIGTAGTSRRPLYEQYFGPGTRLTVT.

Only a few counts were recorded for this clonotype. This rearrangement joins TRBV10-3 to TRBJ2-1; a possible D gene is TRBD2 (5 bases). Trimming took off 0 bases at V and 9 bases at J, with 21 bases between the two ends. This CDR3 spans 17 amino acids. Germline CDR1 reads ENHRY; CDR2 reads SYGVKD. For the CDR3, the DNA is TGTGCCATCAGTGAGTCGTTCGGGAAGGAGGTTTACCGTGAGCAGTTCTTC. Residues: CAISESFGKEVYREQFF.

This clonotype appeared many times. The chain couples TRBV11-2 to TRBJ2-7; TRBD1 or TRBD2 may be the D gene (5 bases each). Germline V gene lookup returns CDR1 SGHAT and CDR2 FQNNGV. This CDR3 region has 15 residues. The V end was cut by 5 bases, the J end by 5 bases, with 19 bases between. The CDR3 nucleotides are TGTGCCAGCAGCCTCAGGGCAATAGGGGACCACGAGCAGTACTTC. Translating gives CASSLRAIGDHEQYF.

This clonotype was seen a few times. The chain carries TRBV10-3 and TRBJ1-2; possibly TRBD1 for D (6 bases). Germline V gives CDR1 ENHRY, CDR2 SYGVKD. This CDR3 comprises 13 residues. The ends were cut back, 6 bases at V and 4 bases at J, with 12 bases in the middle. The CDR3, as DNA: TGTGCCATCAGGAGCGGGACAAGCTATGGCTACACCTTC. Amino acid sequence: CAIRSGTSYGYTF.

The sample holds a few counts of this clonotype. The chain couples TRBV6-5 to TRBJ1-1; 8 bases are a match to TRBD1. The germline V gene encodes CDR1 MNHEY and CDR2 SVGAGI. The CDR3 runs 16 residues. V trimming: 2 bases; J trimming: 3 bases; junction bases outside the gene matches: 8. This chain's CDR3 is CASSYRLMTGDTEAFF. The CDR3 DNA sequence: TGTGCCAGCAGTTACCGGTTAATGACAGGGGACACTGAAGCTTTCTTT.

This clonotype came up a few times. The chain recombines TRBV4-1 with TRBJ2-3; D is perhaps TRBD2 (5 bases). V was cut by 1 base and J by 2 bases, with 10 bases left in between. Germline CDR1 reads MGHRA; CDR2 reads YSYEKL. This CDR3 contains 15 residues. CDR3 region: CASSQGRLTTDTQYF. In nucleotides, the CDR3 is TGCGCCAGCAGCCAAGGGAGGCTTACCACAGATACGCAGTATTTT.

This clonotype was detected only a few times. The genes are TRBV6-1 and TRBJ2-1, with 8 bases identical to TRBD2. There are 18 residues in the CDR3. Trimming took 0 bases from V and 3 from J; bases not matched to a gene: 10. CDR1 and CDR2 (germline): MNHNS, SASEGT. Written as DNA, the CDR3 is TGTGCCAGCAGTGAAGCGCACGGGACTAGGGGGAACTACAATGAGCAGTTCTTC. Its translation: CASSEAHGTRGNYNEQFF.

The chain uses TRBV5-1 and TRBJ1-1; the D gene is possibly TRBD1 (6 bases). Trimming stripped 4 bases from V and 4 bases from J, with 17 bases between. This CDR3 region has 15 residues. Germline V gives CDR1 SGHRS, CDR2 YFSETQ. The CDR3 loop reads CASSRPSTGRTEAFF. The CDR3 DNA reads as TGCGCCAGCAGCCGCCCATCGACAGGCCGCACTGAAGCTTTCTTT. Full variable domain (rest looked up from reference TRBV5-1 and TRBJ1-1): KAGVTQTPRYLIKTRGQQVTLSCSPISGHRSVSWYQQTPGQGLQFLFEYFSETQRNKGNFPGRFSGRQFSNSRSEMNVSTLELGDSALYLCASSRPSTGRTEAFFGQGTRLTVV.

This clonotype was seen ten or more times. The V gene is TRBV2, the J gene TRBJ1-1, with D possibly matching TRBD1 (5 bases). Germline CDR1 SNHLY, CDR2 FYNNEI. This CDR3 has 14 residues. V gave up 7 bases and J gave up 1 base, with 13 bases separating them. CDR3 nucleotide sequence: TGTGCCAGCACACCAAAGACAGAGAACACTGAAGCTTTCTTT. Residues: CASTPKTENTEAFF.

This chain joins TRBV11-2 and TRBJ2-2; D unclear. CDR3 size: 18 residues. V was trimmed by 2 bases and J by 0 bases, leaving 16 bases between them. Germline V CDR1 and CDR2: SGHAT, FQNNGV. The CDR3 protein is CASSLLGPISTNTGELFF. In nucleotides, the CDR3 is TGTGCCAGCAGCTTATTAGGGCCCATTAGCACGAACACCGGGGAGCTGTTTTTT.

In this sample, this clonotype turned up many times. The chain couples TRBV20-1 to TRBJ1-1; TRBD1 might be the D (6 bases). CDR1 and CDR2 (germline): DFQATT, SNEGSKA (reference sequence). The CDR3 covers 13 residues. The V end lost 2 bases, the J end lost 7 bases, and 14 bases lay between the germline ends. The CDR3 DNA reads TGCAGTGCTAGACAGGGGCTACGGAGTGAAGCTTTCTTT. Translating it yields CSARQGLRSEAFF.

This clonotype was found many times. V is TRBV12-3 or TRBV12-4 and J is TRBJ2-2; a weak D match, TRBD2 (5 bases). The CDR3 contains 18 residues. V was clipped by 6 bases and J by 4 bases, with 24 bases between them. CDR3 in amino acids: CASRQLDSSVRGTGELFF. The CDR3 DNA follows: TGTGCCAGCAGACAACTAGATTCTTCGGTCCGGGGCACCGGGGAGCTGTTTTTT.

At least ten counts were recorded for this clonotype. The genes are TRBV5-1 and TRBJ2-1; D might be TRBD2 (5 bases). Per the germline V gene, CDR1 is SGHRS and CDR2 is YFSETQ. The length of the CDR3 is 16 residues. Trimming took 0 bases from V and 0 from J, leaving 10 bases between them. The CDR3 sequence: CASSLAGVSSYNEQFF. The CDR3 DNA sequence: TGCGCCAGCAGCTTGGCCGGGGTTAGCTCCTACAATGAGCAGTTCTTC.

This clonotype occurred many times. The genes are TRBV28 and TRBJ1-5; D remains ambiguous. Germline V gene sequence: CDR1 MDHEN, CDR2 SYDVKM. This CDR3 has 15 amino acids. V shed 3 bases and J shed 0 bases, with 9 bases lying between them. Written as DNA, the CDR3 is TGTGCCAGCAGTTTTGGGCGGTCTAGCAATCAGCCCCAGCATTTT. It encodes CASSFGRSSNQPQHF.

There are a few counts of this clonotype. This chain links TRBV20-1 with TRBJ1-1, with D unresolved. Germline-derived CDR1 and CDR2 are DFQATT and SNEGSKA (reference sequence). Trimming took 2 bases from V and 0 from J, leaving 7 bases between them. The CDR3 is 13 residues long. In DNA form, the CDR3 reads TGCAGTGCTAGATGGCGGATGAACACTGAAGCTTTCTTT. Its translation: CSARWRMNTEAFF.

This sequence joins TRBV12-3 or TRBV12-4 and TRBJ1-5; D is ambiguous. V was trimmed by 6 bases and J by 0 bases, leaving 9 bases between them. The CDR3 runs to 14 residues. CDR3 DNA: TGTGCCAGCAGGGTGAGAAATAGCAATCAGCCCCAGCATTTT. This codes for CASRVRNSNQPQHF.

This clonotype was recorded many times. This chain links TRBV28 with TRBJ2-3; a weak D match, TRBD2 (6 bases). CDR1 is MDHEN and CDR2 is SYDVKM in the germline V gene. V shed 7 bases and J shed 2 bases, with 13 bases lying between them. The CDR3 length is 14 residues. The chain's CDR3 is CASTGTPHTDTQYF. The CDR3 DNA follows: TGTGCCAGCACCGGGACTCCCCACACAGATACGCAGTATTTT.

This clonotype was seen only a few times. This rearrangement joins TRBV3-1 to TRBJ2-1, with TRBD2 matching 10 bases. In germline, CDR1 is LGHDT, CDR2 YNNKEL (reference sequence). J lost 7 bases, V lost 2 bases, and 11 bases had no gene match. There are 17 residues in the CDR3. CDR3 coding DNA: TGTGCCAGCAGCCAACCTAGCGGGAGTGCTATTAGGAATGAGCAGTTCTTC. This codes for CASSQPSGSAIRNEQFF.

This clonotype was counted at least ten times. The CDR3 nucleotides read TGTGCCAGCGCCACGACAGGAACCGCTGAAGCTTTCTTT. Residues: CASATTGTAEAFF. J is TRBJ1-1 and V is TRBV3-1; tentative D call: TRBD1 (6 bases). Germline CDR1 and CDR2: LGHDT and YNNKEL (reference sequence). The CDR3 totals 13 residues. V lost 8 bases, J lost 6 bases, and 16 bases lay in between.

This clonotype showed up just a few times. The V gene is TRBV20-1, the J gene TRBJ2-2; 10 nucleotides match TRBD2. The CDR3 extends over 16 amino acids. Unmatched junction bases numbered 7, after V lost 2 bases and J lost 4 bases. The germline V gene encodes CDR1 DFQATT and CDR2 SNEGSKA (reference sequence). The chain's CDR3 is CSARKTLAGVTGELFF. For the CDR3, the DNA is TGCAGTGCTAGAAAGACCCTAGCGGGAGTCACCGGGGAGCTGTTTTTT.

This clonotype was recorded at least ten times. The gene calls are TRBV6-1 and TRBJ2-7; 8 bases fit TRBD2. This CDR3 has 15 amino acids. Per the germline V gene, CDR1 is MNHNS and CDR2 is SASEGT. The junction had 4 bases not matched to a gene; V was cut back by 2 bases and J by 1 base. The CDR3 loop is CASSELAGGSYEQYF. CDR3 nucleotide sequence: TGTGCCAGCAGTGAACTCGCGGGAGGATCCTACGAGCAGTACTTC.

As concerns this clonotype: A much larger clonotype is one base distant, so this may be a read error. The V and J genes are TRBV9 and TRBJ1-6; D not certain. V was shortened by 2 bases and J by 4 bases, with 10 bases between the two germline ends. This CDR3 comprises 15 residues. Germline CDR1 and CDR2: SGDLS and YYNGEE. The CDR3 reads CASSVRKEYNSPLHF. The CDR3 coding sequence is TGTGCCAGCAGCGTTAGGAAGGAGTATAATTCACCCCTCCACTTT. The full variable domain, in which reference TRBV9 and TRBJ1-6 provide the parts outside the CDR3, is DSGVTQTPKHLITATGQRVTLRCSPRSGDLSVYWYQQSLDQGLQFLIQYYNGEERAKGNILERFSAQQFPDLHSELNLSSLELGDSALYFCASSVRKEYNSPLHFGNGTRLTVT.

This clonotype was found many times. The J gene is TRBJ2-7, the V gene TRBV6-1, with 8 nucleotides matching TRBD1. Germline values: CDR1 MNHNS, CDR2 SASEGT. After removal of 7 bases from V and 3 bases from J, the junction contained 2 bases not matched to a gene. This CDR3 has 12 residues. As DNA, the CDR3 is TGTGCCAGCATGGGACAGGTCTACGAGCAGTACTTC. This sequence encodes CASMGQVYEQYF.

This clonotype was counted a few times. The junction shows a germline mismatch at one end, possibly a read error. The chain couples TRBV12-3 or TRBV12-4 to TRBJ2-1, with 10 nucleotides matching TRBD2. The CDR3 length is 16 residues. This chain's CDR3 is CASSPQGSGRTIRQCF. Written as DNA, the CDR3 is TGTGCCAGCAGTCCTCAGGGTAGCGGGAGGACCATACGGCAGTGTTTT.

This clonotype was counted ten times or more. J is TRBJ2-7 and V is TRBV27; possible D gene TRBD1, 5 bases. The CDR3 spans 13 residues. The germline V gene encodes CDR1 MNHEY and CDR2 SMNVEV (reference sequence). V was trimmed by 7 bases and J by 2 bases, leaving 12 bases between them. CDR3 protein: CASKAARAYEQYF. For the CDR3, the DNA is TGTGCCAGCAAAGCAGCCAGGGCCTACGAGCAGTACTTC.